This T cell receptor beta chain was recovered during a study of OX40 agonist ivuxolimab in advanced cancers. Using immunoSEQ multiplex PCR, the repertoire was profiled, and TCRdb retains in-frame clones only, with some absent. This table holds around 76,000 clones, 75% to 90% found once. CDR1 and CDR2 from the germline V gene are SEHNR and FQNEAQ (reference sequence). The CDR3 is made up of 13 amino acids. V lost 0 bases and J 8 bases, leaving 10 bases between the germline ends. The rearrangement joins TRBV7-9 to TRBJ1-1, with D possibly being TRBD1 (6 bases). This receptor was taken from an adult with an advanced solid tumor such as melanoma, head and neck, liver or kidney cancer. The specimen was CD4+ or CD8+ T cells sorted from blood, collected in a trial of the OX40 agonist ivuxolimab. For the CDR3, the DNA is TGTGCCAGCAGCTTAGCCGGACAGACGGAAGCTTTCTTT. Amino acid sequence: CASSLAGQTEAFF.